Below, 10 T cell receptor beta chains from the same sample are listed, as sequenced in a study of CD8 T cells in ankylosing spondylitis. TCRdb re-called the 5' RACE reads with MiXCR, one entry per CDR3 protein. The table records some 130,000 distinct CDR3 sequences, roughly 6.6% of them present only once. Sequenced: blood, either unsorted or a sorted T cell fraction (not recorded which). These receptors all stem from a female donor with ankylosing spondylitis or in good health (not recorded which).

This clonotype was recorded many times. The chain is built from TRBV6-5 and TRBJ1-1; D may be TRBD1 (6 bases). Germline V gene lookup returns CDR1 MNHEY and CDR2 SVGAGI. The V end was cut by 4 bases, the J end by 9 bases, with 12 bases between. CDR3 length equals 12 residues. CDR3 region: CASSSPDRKAFF. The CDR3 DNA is TGTGCCAGCAGTTCGCCTGACAGGAAAGCTTTCTTT.

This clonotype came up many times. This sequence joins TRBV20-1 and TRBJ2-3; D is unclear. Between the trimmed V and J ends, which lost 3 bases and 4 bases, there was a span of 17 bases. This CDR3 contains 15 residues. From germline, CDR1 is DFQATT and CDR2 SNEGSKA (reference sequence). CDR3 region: CSASPLNRGPDTQYF. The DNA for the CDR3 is TGCAGTGCTAGTCCACTCAATCGCGGCCCAGATACGCAGTATTTT.

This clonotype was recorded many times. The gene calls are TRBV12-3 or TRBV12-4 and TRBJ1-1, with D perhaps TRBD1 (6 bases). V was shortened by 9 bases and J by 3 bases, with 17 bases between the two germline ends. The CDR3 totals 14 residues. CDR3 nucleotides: TGTGCCAGTCAGCAGGTCGGGGGGCACACTGAAGCTTTCTTT. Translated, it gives CASQQVGGHTEAFF.

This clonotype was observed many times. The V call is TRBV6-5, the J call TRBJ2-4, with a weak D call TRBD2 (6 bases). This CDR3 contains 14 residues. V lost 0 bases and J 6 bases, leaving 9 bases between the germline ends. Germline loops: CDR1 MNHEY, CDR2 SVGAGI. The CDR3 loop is CASSYSLGGNIQYF. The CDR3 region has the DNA TGTGCCAGCAGTTACTCATTGGGGGGAAACATTCAGTACTTC.

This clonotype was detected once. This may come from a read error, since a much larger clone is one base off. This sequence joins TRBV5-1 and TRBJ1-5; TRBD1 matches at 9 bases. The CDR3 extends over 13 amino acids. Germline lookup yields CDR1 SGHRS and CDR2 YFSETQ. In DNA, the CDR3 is TGCGCCAGCAGCCGGGACAGGGATCAGTCCCAGCATTTT. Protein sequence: CASSRDRDQSQHF.

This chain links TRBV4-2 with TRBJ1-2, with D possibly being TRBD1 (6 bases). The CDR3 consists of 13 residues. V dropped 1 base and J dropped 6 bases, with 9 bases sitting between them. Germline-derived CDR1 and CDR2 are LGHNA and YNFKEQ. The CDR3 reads CASSQAWTDGYTF. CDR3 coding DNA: TGTGCCAGCAGCCAAGCCTGGACAGATGGCTACACCTTC.

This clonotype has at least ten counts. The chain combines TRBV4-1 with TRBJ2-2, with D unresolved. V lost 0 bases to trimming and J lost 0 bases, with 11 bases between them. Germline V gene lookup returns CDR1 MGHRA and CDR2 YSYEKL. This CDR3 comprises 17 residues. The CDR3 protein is CASSQERKGSNTGELFF. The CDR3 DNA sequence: TGCGCCAGCAGCCAAGAAAGAAAGGGATCGAACACCGGGGAGCTGTTTTTT.

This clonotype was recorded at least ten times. The CDR3 coding sequence is TGTGCCAGCAGCTTAACCCTGACACCTACTACGCAGTATTTT. This sequence encodes CASSLTLTPTTQYF. The chain uses TRBV7-2 and TRBJ2-3; D gene ambiguous. CDR1 is SGHTA, CDR2 FQGNSA, per germline. The V gene lost 2 bases and the J gene lost 8 bases, with 14 bases spanning the gap. The CDR3 sequence is 14 residues long.

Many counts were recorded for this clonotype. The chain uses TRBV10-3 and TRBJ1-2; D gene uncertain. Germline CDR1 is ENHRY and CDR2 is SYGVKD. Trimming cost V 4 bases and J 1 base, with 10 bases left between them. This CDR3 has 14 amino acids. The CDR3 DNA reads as TGTGCCATCAGTGCTAGGGAACGTAACTATGGCTACACCTTC. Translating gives CAISARERNYGYTF.

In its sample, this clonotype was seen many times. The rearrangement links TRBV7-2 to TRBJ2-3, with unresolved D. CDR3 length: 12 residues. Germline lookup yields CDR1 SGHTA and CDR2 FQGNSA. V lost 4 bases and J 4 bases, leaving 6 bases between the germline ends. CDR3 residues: CASSSYSDTQYF. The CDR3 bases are TGTGCCAGCAGCTCGTATTCAGATACGCAGTATTTT.